These 28 T cell receptor beta chains share one sample of origin, sequenced in a study of T cell changes during pregnancy in multiple sclerosis. The protocol was immunoSEQ multiplex PCR, while the TCRdb copy is restricted to in-frame clones and leaves out a portion. Here the sample spans under 95,000 clones, over 85% being singletons. Sequencing used peripheral blood, obtained in the second trimester of pregnancy. The receptors were gathered from a female donor in good health, enrolled as a control in a pregnancy study.

The V call is TRBV28, the J call TRBJ2-3; D is possibly TRBD2 (7 bases). V lost 8 bases and J 5 bases, leaving 17 bases between the germline ends. CDR3 length: 14 amino acids. The germline V gene encodes CDR1 MDHEN and CDR2 SYDVKM. The CDR3 nucleotides are TGTGCCAGCGGGGGTGAGGGGGAGGGAGATACGCAGTATTTT. Amino acids: CASGGEGEGDTQYF.

V usage is TRBV30 and J usage is TRBJ2-6; 7 bases fit TRBD1. The CDR3 sequence is 18 residues long. The J segment lost 0 bases and the V segment lost 5 bases, leaving 13 bases of the junction unmatched. From germline, CDR1 is GTSNPN and CDR2 SVGIG (reference sequence). The CDR3, as DNA: TGTGCCTGGCGTCAATTGACAGGGAACAGCTCTGGGGCCAACGTCCTGACTTTC. This sequence encodes CAWRQLTGNSSGANVLTF.

The gene calls are TRBV9 and TRBJ2-7; 8 nucleotides agree with TRBD2. CDR1 and CDR2 from the germline V gene are SGDLS and YYNGEE. CDR3 length: 16 residues. V trimming: 3 bases; J trimming: 4 bases; junction bases outside the gene matches: 12. CDR3 sequence (DNA): TGTGCCAGCAGCGGAGCCGGGGCGGGAGGATCGTACGAGCAGTACTTC. The encoded protein is CASSGAGAGGSYEQYF.

The V and J genes are TRBV28 and TRBJ1-2; 8 bases agree with TRBD1. This CDR3 region has 15 residues. The V gene's germline CDR1 is MDHEN and CDR2 SYDVKM. V lost 3 bases, J lost 5 bases, and 8 bases stayed unmatched. CDR3 loop: CASSFLSGQGYGYTF. The CDR3 DNA follows: TGTGCCAGCAGTTTCCTATCTGGACAGGGATATGGCTACACCTTC.

This clone was counted only a few times. The V call is TRBV6-5, the J call TRBJ1-1; 10 bases are shared with TRBD1. The germline gives CDR1 MNHEY, CDR2 SVGAGI. The CDR3 runs to 13 residues. Germline trimming cut 6 bases from V and 3 bases from J; bases unmatched to any gene: 1. The CDR3 is CASRDRGDTEAFF. CDR3 nucleotide sequence: TGTGCCAGCAGGGACAGGGGGGACACTGAAGCTTTCTTT.

The CDR3 DNA follows: TGTGCCACCGCGGGACAGGGGTCTCATCAGCCCCAGCATTTT. It yields the protein CATAGQGSHQPQHF. The chain employs TRBV6-1 and TRBJ1-5, with 10 bases lining up with TRBD1. The CDR3 loop spans 14 amino acids. The trim removed 10 bases at V and 5 bases at J, leaving 8 bases unmatched. Looked up from germline, CDR1 is MNHNS and CDR2 is SASEGT.

A note on this clone: This specimen includes other DNA sequences encoding the same CDR3. The chain employs TRBV4-1 and TRBJ1-2; D possibly corresponds to TRBD1 (5 bases). Germline CDR1 MGHRA, CDR2 YSYEKL. V lost 4 bases to trimming and J lost 5 bases, with 17 bases between them. CDR3 size: 15 residues. CDR3: CASSRYQEGMYGYTF. Here the CDR3 DNA reads TGCGCCAGCAGCCGATATCAGGAGGGGATGTATGGCTACACCTTC.

The chain carries TRBV5-8 and TRBJ2-7; the match to TRBD2 covers 13 bases. This CDR3 contains 16 residues. V lost 5 bases, J lost 2 bases, and 7 bases stayed unmatched. The V gene's germline CDR1 is SGHTS and CDR2 YDEGEE. The CDR3 sequence is CASRKRTSGSAYEQYF. The CDR3, as DNA: TGTGCCAGCAGAAAAAGGACTAGCGGGAGCGCCTACGAGCAGTACTTC.

This clone was counted a single time. V is TRBV4-1 and J is TRBJ2-1; TRBD1 aligns across 7 bases. V shed 4 bases, J shed 1 base, and the junction held 4 bases outside the gene matches. Germline V gene lookup returns CDR1 MGHRA and CDR2 YSYEKL. The CDR3 sequence is 15 residues long. The CDR3 bases are TGCGCCAGCAGCCCGACAGGGATATCCTACAATGAGCAGTTCTTC. It codes for CASSPTGISYNEQFF.

The chain carries TRBV5-1 and TRBJ1-1; 7 nucleotides agree with TRBD1. Germline CDR1 is SGHRS and CDR2 is YFSETQ. The J segment lost 1 base and the V segment lost 4 bases, leaving 4 bases of the junction unmatched. The length of the CDR3 is 14 residues. The CDR3 loop is CASSVGQPNTEAFF. The CDR3 bases are TGCGCCAGCAGCGTGGGACAGCCGAACACTGAAGCTTTCTTT.

The rearrangement joins TRBV27 to TRBJ2-1, with D possibly TRBD2 on 5 matching bases. Trimming cost V 0 bases and J 8 bases, with 14 bases left between them. This CDR3 has 15 residues. Germline V lookup: CDR1 MNHEY, CDR2 SMNVEV (reference sequence). The CDR3 region is CASSLSHSSRDEQFF. In DNA form, the CDR3 reads TGTGCCAGCAGTTTATCGCACAGCTCGAGGGATGAGCAGTTCTTC.

The chain couples TRBV27 to TRBJ2-1; TRBD2 aligns across 8 bases. The germline CDR1 and CDR2 sequences are MNHEY and SMNVEV (reference sequence). The V segment lost 4 bases and the J segment 9 bases; nucleotides outside the gene matches: 8. The CDR3 length is 14 residues. DNA for the CDR3: TGTGCCAGCAGTTCGAAGGGTAGCGGGGTTGAGCAGTTCTTC. It translates to CASSSKGSGVEQFF.

DNA for the CDR3: TGTGCCAGTAGTATGTCAGGGGGCCAGGACGAGCAGTACTTC. Translated, it gives CASSMSGGQDEQYF. This sequence joins TRBV19 and TRBJ2-7; 8 nucleotides line up with TRBD1. Trimming cost V 3 bases and J 5 bases; bases outside gene matches: 6. CDR3 size: 14 residues. CDR1 is LNHDA, CDR2 SQIVND, per germline (reference sequence).

J is TRBJ2-7 and V is TRBV28, with 9 positions matching TRBD2. Germline V gene lookup returns CDR1 MDHEN and CDR2 SYDVKM. V gave up 6 bases and J gave up 5 bases; unmatched junction bases: 11. CDR3 length: 15 residues. The CDR3 is CASSAWGTSIDEQYF. CDR3 DNA sequence: TGTGCCAGCAGCGCATGGGGGACTAGCATCGACGAGCAGTACTTC.

This clone was picked up one time. The chain recombines TRBV4-1 with TRBJ2-5, with 7 positions matching TRBD1. V shed 6 bases and J 4 bases; nucleotides not matched to a gene: 2. The CDR3 has 12 residues. The germline gives CDR1 MGHRA, CDR2 YSYEKL. The CDR3 loop is CASSRTGETQYF. The CDR3 coding sequence is TGCGCCAGCAGTCGGACAGGAGAGACCCAGTACTTC.

The J gene is TRBJ1-1, the V gene TRBV5-4; 9 nucleotides match TRBD1. The CDR3 is made up of 15 amino acids. From germline, CDR1 is SGHNT and CDR2 YYREEE (reference sequence). Trimming took 4 bases from V and 0 from J; bases not matched to a gene: 4. The CDR3 DNA is TGTGCCAGCAGCGAAAACAGGGGGCTGAACACTGAAGCTTTCTTT. This sequence encodes CASSENRGLNTEAFF.

V gene TRBV4-2 combines with J gene TRBJ2-2; 11 bases agree with TRBD2. The J segment lost 3 bases and the V segment lost 3 bases, leaving 12 bases of the junction unmatched. CDR1 is LGHNA and CDR2 is YNFKEQ in the germline V gene. The CDR3 is 19 residues long. Here the CDR3 DNA reads TGTGCCAGCAGCCACCCGGGACTAGCGGAATCGCGGGACACCGGGGAGCTGTTTTTT. Encoded protein: CASSHPGLAESRDTGELFF.

V usage is TRBV6-1 and J usage is TRBJ2-5; 7 bases agree with TRBD1. With the DNA end fitting TRBJ2-7 better, the J assignment may be wrong. Germline loops: CDR1 MNHNS, CDR2 SASEGT. CDR3 size: 14 residues. CDR3 protein: CASSRDRSTYEQYF. In nucleotides, the CDR3 is TGTGCCAGCAGCCGGGACAGAAGCACCTACGAGCAGTACTTC.

The V call is TRBV28, the J call TRBJ1-1; tentatively, D is TRBD1 (6 bases). The CDR3 runs 15 residues. V was shortened by 8 bases and J by 1 base, with 17 bases between the two germline ends. The germline V gene encodes CDR1 MDHEN and CDR2 SYDVKM. CDR3 in DNA: TGTGCCAGCGTATTCCTACAGGGCGCGAACACTGAAGCTTTCTTT. It encodes CASVFLQGANTEAFF.

The chain links TRBV5-4 to TRBJ2-1; D remains unclear. Per the germline V gene, CDR1 is SGHNT and CDR2 is YYREEE (reference sequence). The length of the CDR3 is 15 residues. V dropped 4 bases and J dropped 0 bases, with 11 bases sitting between them. The CDR3 DNA sequence: TGTGCCAGCAGCCCCAGCGCGAGCTCCTACAATGAGCAGTTCTTC. Its translation is CASSPSASSYNEQFF.

The chain links TRBV10-3 to TRBJ2-7, with a tentative D call TRBD1 (6 bases). The germline V and J ends were trimmed by 4 bases and 3 bases, with 13 bases remaining between them. This CDR3 has 14 amino acids. Germline V gene sequence: CDR1 ENHRY, CDR2 SYGVKD. For the CDR3, the DNA is TGTGCCATCAGTGGCCTAGACAGGAACTACGAGCAGTACTTC. Residues: CAISGLDRNYEQYF.

The rearrangement links TRBV19 to TRBJ2-7; the match to TRBD1 covers 9 bases. The CDR3 has 15 residues. V dropped 5 bases and J dropped 4; count of bases not matched to a gene: 9. CDR1 is LNHDA, CDR2 SQIVND, per germline (reference sequence). The CDR3 reads CASSESPGTGYEQYF. In nucleotides, the CDR3 is TGTGCCAGTAGTGAGAGTCCCGGGACAGGGTACGAGCAGTACTTC. The full variable domain, completed using reference TRBV19 and TRBJ2-7, is DGGITQSPKYLFRKEGQNVTLSCEQNLNHDAMYWYRQDPGQGLRLIYYSQIVNDFQKGDIAEGYSVSREKKESFPLTVTSAQKNPTAFYLCASSESPGTGYEQYFGPGTRLTVT.

The chain employs TRBV2 and TRBJ2-5; the D is unclear. Trimming stripped 6 bases from V and 5 bases from J, with 10 bases between. Germline V gene sequence: CDR1 SNHLY, CDR2 FYNNEI. This CDR3 is built from 12 residues. CDR3 residues: CASRPEPETQYF. The CDR3 DNA reads as TGTGCCAGCAGACCCGAGCCGGAGACCCAGTACTTC.

This sequence joins TRBV4-1 and TRBJ2-5, with D perhaps matching TRBD2 (6 bases). Germline V gives CDR1 MGHRA, CDR2 YSYEKL. The length of the CDR3 is 13 residues. V dropped 4 bases and J dropped 5 bases, with 11 bases sitting between them. CDR3 residues: CASSPYAGETQYF. Here the CDR3 DNA reads TGCGCCAGCAGCCCCTATGCGGGGGAGACCCAGTACTTC.

The V and J genes are TRBV6-6 and TRBJ2-7, with TRBD1 matching 7 bases. Germline V gives CDR1 MNHNY, CDR2 SVGAGI (reference sequence). The junction had 5 bases not matched to a gene; V was cut back by 5 bases and J by 1 base. The CDR3 length is 14 residues. CDR3 protein: CASSGQVLSYEQYF. The CDR3 DNA is TGTGCCAGCAGTGGACAGGTCCTTTCCTACGAGCAGTACTTC.

The chain uses TRBV7-9 and TRBJ1-2; 9 bases line up with TRBD1. CDR3 length: 15 amino acids. Unmatched junction bases numbered 7, after V lost 4 bases and J lost 4 bases. CDR1 is SEHNR, CDR2 FQNEAQ, per germline (reference sequence). CDR3 protein: CASSSTGQGSYGYTF. CDR3 in DNA: TGTGCCAGCAGCTCCACGGGACAGGGAAGCTATGGCTACACCTTC.

The chain has TRBV5-4 and TRBJ2-7; TRBD1 matches at 9 bases. The germline CDR1 and CDR2 sequences are SGHNT and YYREEE (reference sequence). V was pared by 1 base and J by 2 bases, with 4 bases of the junction left unmatched. CDR3 length equals 15 residues. Written as DNA, the CDR3 is TGTGCCAGCAGCTTGAGTGGGACAGGGACCTACGAGCAGTACTTC. Its translation: CASSLSGTGTYEQYF.

This chain connects TRBV30 to TRBJ1-2, with D unclear. CDR1 and CDR2 (germline): GTSNPN, SVGIG (reference sequence). The CDR3 covers 11 residues. The V and J ends lost 4 bases and 3 bases respectively, with 6 bases between them. For the CDR3, the DNA is TGTGCCTGGAATAGAGACTATGGCTACACCTTC. Amino acid sequence: CAWNRDYGYTF.